The rows below give T cell receptor beta chains drawn from one sample of a study of OX40 agonist ivuxolimab in advanced cancers. Repertoires were generated with immunoSEQ multiplex PCR, while TCRdb's copy carries only in-frame clones and drops some. Of some 64,000 clones in the sample, approximately 91% were seen once. The sample here was CD4+ or CD8+ T cells sorted from blood, taken in a trial of the OX40 agonist ivuxolimab. These receptors were taken from an adult with an advanced solid tumor such as melanoma, head and neck, liver or kidney cancer. Each CDR3 is given with its conserved first and last residue. Fields, in order: CDR3 length, V gene, D gene, CDR3 protein. The D gene is left open where the match is weak.

17 | TRBV7-2 | TRBD1 | CASSFWDRGLTNTEAFF
13 | TRBV7-7 | NA | CASSLAPRETQYF
12 | TRBV7-8 | NA | CASSGDNYEQYF
13 | TRBV18 | NA | CASSPQGGTEAFF
13 | TRBV11-2 | NA | CASYGGPTGELFF
12 | TRBV2 | NA | CASSTQDTEAFF
15 | TRBV5-6 | TRBD2 | CASSGLAGALNEQFF
12 | TRBV9 | NA | CASLGADNEQFF
17 | TRBV21-1 | NA | CASSKRGLAGDSYEQYF
15 | TRBV4-2 | TRBD2 | CASSQLTSGDYEQYF
15 | TRBV28 | NA | CASSLWGGGSYEQYF
15 | TRBV5-1 | NA | CASSHDDSNTGELFF
15 | TRBV6-5 | NA | CASSYSGEASSGYTF
16 | TRBV27 | NA | CASSLGTQEPSYEQYF
13 | TRBV5-6 | NA | CASSLGQVREQYF
15 | TRBV7-6 | NA | CASSSGWGGLETQYF
16 | TRBV19 | NA | CASSIGVRRNTGELFF
13 | TRBV4-1 | NA | CASSQEEGWKAFF
14 | TRBV6-1 | NA | CASSAGDPSHEQFF
20 | TRBV19 | NA | CATRGLDNRDLSGDKNIQYF
13 | TRBV13 | NA | CASSLGSSYEQYF
16 | TRBV4-2 | NA | CASSQERGALPYEQYF
16 | TRBV6-1 | TRBD1 | CASSVTRGLSTGELFF
12 | TRBV19 | NA | CASSMGNTEAFF
12 | TRBV9 | TRBD1 | CASSPGTVEQYF
12 | TRBV28 | NA | CASSPVGTEAFF
17 | TRBV4-1 | TRBD2 | CASSHELAGGHISPQYF
13 | TRBV29-1 | NA | CSADPGITGELFF
13 | TRBV18 | TRBD1 | CASSPDRGGEQYF
15 | TRBV2 | TRBD1 | CASSSGQAIGYEQYF
18 | TRBV7-6 | NA | CASSVPGGRGSSYNEQFF